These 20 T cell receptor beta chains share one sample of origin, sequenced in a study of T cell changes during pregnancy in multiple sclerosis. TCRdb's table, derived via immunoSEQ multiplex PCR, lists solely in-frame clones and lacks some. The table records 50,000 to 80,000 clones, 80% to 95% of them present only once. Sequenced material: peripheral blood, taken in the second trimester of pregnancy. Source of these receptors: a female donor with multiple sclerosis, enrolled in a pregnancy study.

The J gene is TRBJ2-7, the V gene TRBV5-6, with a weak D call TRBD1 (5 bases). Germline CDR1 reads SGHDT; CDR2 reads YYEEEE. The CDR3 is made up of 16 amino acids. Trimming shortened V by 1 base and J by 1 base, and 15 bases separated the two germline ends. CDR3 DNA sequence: TGTGCCAGCAGCTTGCATTCCCGGACATCGTCCTACGAGCAGTACTTC. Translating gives CASSLHSRTSSYEQYF.

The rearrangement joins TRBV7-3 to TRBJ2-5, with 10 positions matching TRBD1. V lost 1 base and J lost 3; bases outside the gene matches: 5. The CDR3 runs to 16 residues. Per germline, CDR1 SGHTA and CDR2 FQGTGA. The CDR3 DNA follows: TGTGCCAGCAGCTTAAGGGGGACAGGGGCCAAAGAGACCCAGTACTTC. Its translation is CASSLRGTGAKETQYF. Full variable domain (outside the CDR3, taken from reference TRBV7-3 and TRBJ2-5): GAGVSQTPSNKVTEKGKYVELRCDPISGHTALYWYRQSLGQGPEFLIYFQGTGAADDSGLPNDRFFAVRPEGSVSTLKIQRTERGDSAVYLCASSLRGTGAKETQYFGPGTRLLVL.

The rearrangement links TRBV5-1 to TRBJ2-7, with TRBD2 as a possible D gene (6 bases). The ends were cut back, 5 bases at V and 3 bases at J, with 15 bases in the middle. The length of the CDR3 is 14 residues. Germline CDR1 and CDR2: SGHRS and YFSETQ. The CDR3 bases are TGCGCCAGCAGTACACTTAGCGGCCACTACGAGCAGTACTTC. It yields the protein CASSTLSGHYEQYF. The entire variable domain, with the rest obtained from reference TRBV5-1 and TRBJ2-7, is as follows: KAGVTQTPRYLIKTRGQQVTLSCSPISGHRSVSWYQQTPGQGLQFLFEYFSETQRNKGNFPGRFSGRQFSNSRSEMNVSTLELGDSALYLCASSTLSGHYEQYFGPGTRLTVT.

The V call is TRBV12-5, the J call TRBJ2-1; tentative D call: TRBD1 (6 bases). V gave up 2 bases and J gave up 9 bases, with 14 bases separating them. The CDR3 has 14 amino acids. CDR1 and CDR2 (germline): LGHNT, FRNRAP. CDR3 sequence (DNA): TGTGCTAGTGGTTTGATTCCGCAGGGGACTGAGCAGTTCTTC. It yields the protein CASGLIPQGTEQFF.

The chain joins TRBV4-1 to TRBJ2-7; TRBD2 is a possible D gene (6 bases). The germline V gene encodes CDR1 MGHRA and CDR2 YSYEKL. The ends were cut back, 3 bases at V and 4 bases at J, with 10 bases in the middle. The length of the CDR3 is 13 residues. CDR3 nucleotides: TGCGCCAGCAGCCACCGGGAGAGGTACGAGCAGTACTTC. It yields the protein CASSHRERYEQYF.

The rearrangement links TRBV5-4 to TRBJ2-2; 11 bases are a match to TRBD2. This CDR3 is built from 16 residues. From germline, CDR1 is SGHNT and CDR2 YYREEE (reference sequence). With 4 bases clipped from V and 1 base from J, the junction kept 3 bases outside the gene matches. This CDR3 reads CASSTGTSGNTGELFF. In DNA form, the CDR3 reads TGTGCCAGCAGCACAGGGACTAGCGGGAACACCGGGGAGCTGTTTTTT.

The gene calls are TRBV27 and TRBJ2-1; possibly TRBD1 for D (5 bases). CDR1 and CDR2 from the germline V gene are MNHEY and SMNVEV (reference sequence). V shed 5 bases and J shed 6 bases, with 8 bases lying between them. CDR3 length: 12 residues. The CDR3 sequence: CASSLRGNEQFF. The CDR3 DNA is TGTGCCAGCAGTCTAAGGGGCAATGAGCAGTTCTTC.

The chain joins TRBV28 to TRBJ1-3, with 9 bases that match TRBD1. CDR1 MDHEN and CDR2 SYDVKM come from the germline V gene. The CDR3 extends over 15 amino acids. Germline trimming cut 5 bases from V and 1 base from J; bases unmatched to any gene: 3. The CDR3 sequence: CASSATGGSGNTIYF. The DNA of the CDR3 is TGTGCCAGCAGTGCGACAGGGGGTTCTGGAAACACCATATATTTT.

CDR3 sequence (DNA): TGCGCCAGCAGCCCCGGAGCTAGCGGGGGGTCCAAAAACATTCAGTACTTC. It translates to CASSPGASGGSKNIQYF. This chain uses TRBV4-1 with TRBJ2-4; 11 positions agree with TRBD2. CDR3 length: 17 amino acids. The germline gives CDR1 MGHRA, CDR2 YSYEKL. The junction had 7 bases not matched to a gene; V was cut back by 4 bases and J by 2 bases.

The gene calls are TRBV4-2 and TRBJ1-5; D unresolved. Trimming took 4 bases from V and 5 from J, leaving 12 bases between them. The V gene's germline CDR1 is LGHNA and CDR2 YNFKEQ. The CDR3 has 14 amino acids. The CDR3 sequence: CASSRRQVDQPQHF. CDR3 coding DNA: TGTGCCAGCAGCCGCCGCCAGGTCGATCAGCCCCAGCATTTT.

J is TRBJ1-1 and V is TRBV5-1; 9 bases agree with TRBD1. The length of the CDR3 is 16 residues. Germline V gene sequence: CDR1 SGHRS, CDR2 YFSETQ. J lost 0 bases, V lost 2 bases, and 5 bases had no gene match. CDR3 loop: CASSLQGAGMNTEAFF. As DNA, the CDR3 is TGCGCCAGCAGCTTACAGGGGGCGGGGATGAACACTGAAGCTTTCTTT.

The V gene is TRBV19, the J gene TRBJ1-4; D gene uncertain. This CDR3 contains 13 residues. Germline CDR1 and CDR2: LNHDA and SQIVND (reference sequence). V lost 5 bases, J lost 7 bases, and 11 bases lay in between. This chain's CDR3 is CASSRWTGEKLFF. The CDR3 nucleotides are TGTGCCAGTAGTCGTTGGACTGGTGAAAAACTGTTTTTT.

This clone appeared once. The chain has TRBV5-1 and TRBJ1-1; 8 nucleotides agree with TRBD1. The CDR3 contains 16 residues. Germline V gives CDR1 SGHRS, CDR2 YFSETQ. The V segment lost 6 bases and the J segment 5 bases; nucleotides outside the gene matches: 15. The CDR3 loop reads CASNSREIQGGTEAFF. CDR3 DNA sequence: TGCGCCAGCAACTCCCGAGAAATACAGGGGGGGACTGAAGCTTTCTTT.

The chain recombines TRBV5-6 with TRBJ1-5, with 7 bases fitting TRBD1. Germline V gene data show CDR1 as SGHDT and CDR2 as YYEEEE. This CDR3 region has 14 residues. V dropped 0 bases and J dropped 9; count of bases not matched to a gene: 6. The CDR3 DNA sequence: TGTGCCAGCAGCTTGGGGACAGGCCCGGGGCCCCAGCATTTT. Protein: CASSLGTGPGPQHF.

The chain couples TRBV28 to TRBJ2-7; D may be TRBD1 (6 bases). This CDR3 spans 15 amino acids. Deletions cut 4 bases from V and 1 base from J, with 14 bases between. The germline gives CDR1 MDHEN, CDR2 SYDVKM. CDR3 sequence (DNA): TGTGCCAGCAGTTCCGGACAGACATTTTCCTACGAGCAGTACTTC. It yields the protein CASSSGQTFSYEQYF.

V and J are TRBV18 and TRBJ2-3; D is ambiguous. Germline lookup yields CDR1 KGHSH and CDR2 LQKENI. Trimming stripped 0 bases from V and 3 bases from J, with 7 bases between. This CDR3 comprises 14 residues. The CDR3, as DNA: TGTGCCAGCTCACCACCGGTGAGAACAGATACGCAGTATTTT. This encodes CASSPPVRTDTQYF.

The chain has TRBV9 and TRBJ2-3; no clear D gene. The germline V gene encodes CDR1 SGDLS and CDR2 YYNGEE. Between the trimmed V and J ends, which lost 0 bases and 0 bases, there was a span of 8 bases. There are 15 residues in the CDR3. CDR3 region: CASSVGGISTDTQYF. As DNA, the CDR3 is TGTGCCAGCAGCGTAGGAGGCATTAGCACAGATACGCAGTATTTT.

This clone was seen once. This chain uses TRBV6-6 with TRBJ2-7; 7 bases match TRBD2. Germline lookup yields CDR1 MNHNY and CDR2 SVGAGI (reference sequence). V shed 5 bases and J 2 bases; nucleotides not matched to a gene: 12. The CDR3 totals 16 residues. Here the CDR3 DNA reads TGTGCCAGCAGTCCTTACACTAGCGTGAAACCCTACGAGCAGTACTTC. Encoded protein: CASSPYTSVKPYEQYF.

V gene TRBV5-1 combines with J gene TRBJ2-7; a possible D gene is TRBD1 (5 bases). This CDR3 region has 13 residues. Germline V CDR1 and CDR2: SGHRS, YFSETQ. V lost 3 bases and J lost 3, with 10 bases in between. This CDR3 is CASSSFDSYEQYF. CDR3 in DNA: TGCGCCAGCAGCTCGTTCGACAGCTACGAGCAGTACTTC.

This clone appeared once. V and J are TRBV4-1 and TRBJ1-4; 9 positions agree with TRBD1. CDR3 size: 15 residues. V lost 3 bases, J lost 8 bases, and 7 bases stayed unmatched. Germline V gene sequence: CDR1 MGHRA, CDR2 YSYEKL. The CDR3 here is CASSHSGQGGEKLFF. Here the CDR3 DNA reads TGCGCCAGCAGCCACTCGGGACAGGGTGGCGAAAAACTGTTTTTT.